These 7 T cell receptor beta chains were all obtained from the same sample, sequenced in a study of blood T cell repertoires in COVID-19. Here immunoSEQ multiplex PCR was the method, and the copy in TCRdb shows in-frame clones only, minus some. The table has roughly 130,000 clones, about 88% seen once. Material for sequencing was peripheral blood. All receptors derive from a man in his fifties or sixties with COVID-19, enrolled during active disease.

This chain joins TRBV6-4 and TRBJ2-3; weak D call: TRBD1 (6 bases). The germline V gene encodes CDR1 MRHNA and CDR2 SNTAGT. Trimming took 2 bases from V and 2 from J, leaving 17 bases between them. The CDR3 sequence is 17 residues long. The CDR3 spells CASSDGGGVPSTDTQYF. Written as DNA, the CDR3 is TGTGCCAGCAGTGACGGGGGCGGAGTCCCCTCCACAGATACGCAGTATTTT.

The chain links TRBV6-5 to TRBJ2-7, with 9 nucleotides matching TRBD2. The CDR3 has 14 amino acids. Germline lookup yields CDR1 MNHEY and CDR2 SVGAGI. V was pared by 7 bases and J by 1 base, with 5 bases of the junction left unmatched. CDR3 sequence reads: CASNLAGDSYEQYF. CDR3 coding DNA: TGTGCCAGCAACTTAGCGGGAGATTCCTACGAGCAGTACTTC.

This clone showed up just once. The chain uses TRBV3-1 (or the pseudogene TRBV3-2) and TRBJ2-1; 13 nucleotides agree with TRBD2. The trim removed 2 bases at V and 8 bases at J, leaving 3 bases unmatched. The CDR3 is made up of 15 amino acids. Germline V gene sequence: CDR1 LGHDT, CDR2 YNNKEL (reference sequence). Here the CDR3 reads CASSQRTSGRDEQFF. For the CDR3, the DNA is TGTGCCAGCAGCCAAAGGACTAGCGGGAGAGATGAGCAGTTCTTC.

The V call is TRBV7-9, the J call TRBJ2-7; D gene ambiguous. This CDR3 is built from 11 residues. V lost 5 bases and J lost 5, with 7 bases in between. Germline CDR1 SEHNR, CDR2 FQNEAQ (reference sequence). The CDR3 here is CASSPLDEQYF. The CDR3 nucleotides are TGTGCCAGCAGCCCGTTAGACGAGCAGTACTTC. The whole variable domain, remainder taken from reference TRBV7-9 and TRBJ2-7, is DTGVSQNPRHKITKRGQNVTFRCDPISEHNRLYWYRQTLGQGPEFLTYFQNEAQLEKSRLLSDRFSAERPKGSFSTLEIQRTEQGDSAMYLCASSPLDEQYFGPGTRLTVT.

This clone was detected a few times. The chain is built from TRBV19 and TRBJ1-5; D uncertain. The CDR3 is 15 amino acids. Between the trimmed V and J ends, which lost 8 bases and 4 bases, there was a span of 18 bases. The V gene's germline CDR1 is LNHDA and CDR2 SQIVND (reference sequence). The CDR3 sequence: CASHTAGVWNQPQHF. The CDR3 DNA reads TGTGCCAGTCATACCGCCGGGGTGTGGAATCAGCCCCAGCATTTT. The full variable domain, completed using reference TRBV19 and TRBJ1-5, is DGGITQSPKYLFRKEGQNVTLSCEQNLNHDAMYWYRQDPGQGLRLIYYSQIVNDFQKGDIAEGYSVSREKKESFPLTVTSAQKNPTAFYLCASHTAGVWNQPQHFGDGTRLSIL.

The V gene is TRBV5-1, the J gene TRBJ2-7, with 13 nucleotides matching TRBD2. The V segment lost 4 bases and the J segment 5 bases; nucleotides outside the gene matches: 3. The CDR3 covers 14 residues. From germline, CDR1 is SGHRS and CDR2 YFSETQ. CDR3 residues: CASSPGTSGNEQYF. The CDR3 DNA follows: TGCGCCAGCAGCCCCGGGACTAGCGGGAACGAGCAGTACTTC.

This clone was seen once. The V gene is TRBV9, the J gene TRBJ2-7, with D maybe TRBD2 (5 bases). In germline, CDR1 is SGDLS, CDR2 YYNGEE. The CDR3 length is 16 residues. Trimming pared 0 bases from V and 1 base from J, leaving 14 bases between. CDR3 sequence reads: CASSVGGQIESYEQYF. The CDR3 region has the DNA TGTGCCAGCAGCGTAGGAGGGCAGATAGAATCCTACGAGCAGTACTTC.